This T cell receptor beta chain was sequenced for a study of OX40 agonist ivuxolimab in advanced cancers. Study in general: Prior therapy, whether anti-PD-1, anti-PD-L1 or anti-CTLA-4, was allowed, and 30% to 40% had some.

Only in-frame clones appear in the TCRdb table, and some are missing; sequencing was by immunoSEQ multiplex PCR. The sample contains 55,000 to 80,000 clones, 92% of which appear only once. Note on this clone: Its antigen remains unidentified.

Study-wide results and caveats: Part of the nonresponder group also had normalized T-cell clonal expansion that was low. The CD4+ and CD8+ T cells in the blood had expanded clonally by week 6 at 0.1 to 3.0 mg/kg.

Germline V gene sequence: CDR1 GTSNPN, CDR2 SVGIG (reference sequence). This CDR3 has 15 amino acids. V lost 5 bases, J lost 4 bases, and 15 bases lay in between. Specimen: CD4+ or CD8+ T cells sorted from blood, collected in a trial of the OX40 agonist ivuxolimab. The receptor's source is an adult with an advanced solid tumor such as melanoma, head and neck, liver or kidney cancer. The genes are TRBV30 and TRBJ1-6, with D maybe TRBD1 (6 bases). The CDR3 spells CAWVEDRSYNSPLHF. CDR3 in DNA: TGTGCCTGGGTTGAGGACAGAAGTTATAATTCACCCCTCCACTTT.